Below are 11 T cell receptor beta chains sequenced from a single sample in a study of blood T cell repertoires in COVID-19 (dated by TCRdb to about 2020). Receptors were amplified or captured by the immunoSEQ multiplex PCR assay. TCRdb stores this immuneACCESS table with in-frame sequences only. Part of the clones is absent; in the studies checked, under half of the shortfall reflects unresolved V genes, and no reason is known for the rest. In all, the sample holds a few hundred thousand clones, and about 90% of those were seen once. The ten top clones hold approximately 3.4% of the sample. The sequenced material came from PBMCs or T cells enriched from blood (not recorded which). All receptors come from a woman aged 40 to 50 who had been exposed to COVID-19.

V gene TRBV18 combines with J gene TRBJ1-5; a weak D match, TRBD1 (5 bases). The V gene's germline CDR1 is KGHSH and CDR2 LQKENI. Trimming removed 3 bases at V and 7 bases at J, with 13 bases between. There are 14 residues in the CDR3. CDR3 loop: CASSPWQGKQPQHF. CDR3 nucleotides: TGTGCCAGCTCACCCTGGCAGGGTAAGCAGCCCCAGCATTTT.

This clone has only one observation. The chain combines TRBV7-9 with TRBJ1-2, with D maybe TRBD1 (5 bases). CDR3 size: 15 residues. Between the trimmed V and J ends, which lost 5 bases and 2 bases, there was a span of 15 bases. CDR1 SEHNR and CDR2 FQNEAQ come from the germline V gene (reference sequence). Written as DNA, the CDR3 is TGTGCCAGCAGCGTCATGGGGCAAATGAACTATGGCTACACCTTC. It is translated as CASSVMGQMNYGYTF.

The J gene is TRBJ1-1, the V gene TRBV11-3; 12 bases match TRBD1. The CDR3 is 18 amino acids. Unmatched junction bases numbered 14, after V lost 5 bases and J lost 4 bases. The V gene's germline CDR1 is SGHNT and CDR2 YENEEA. CDR3 sequence reads: CASSIQPGQGAGFTEAFF. Written as DNA, the CDR3 is TGTGCCAGCAGCATACAACCGGGACAGGGGGCGGGTTTCACTGAAGCTTTCTTT.

This chain connects TRBV11-2 to TRBJ2-1; maybe TRBD2 (7 bases). CDR1 is SGHAT and CDR2 is FQNNGV in the germline V gene. Trimming removed 0 bases at V and 7 bases at J, with 16 bases between. The CDR3 is 16 amino acids. The CDR3 reads CASSLEFGGPRNEQFF. CDR3 DNA sequence: TGTGCCAGCAGCTTAGAATTCGGGGGGCCAAGGAATGAGCAGTTCTTC.

The sample holds a few counts of this clone. The chain carries TRBV6-5 and TRBJ2-2, with 9 bases aligning to TRBD2. This CDR3 region has 15 residues. Trimming cost V 2 bases and J 5 bases; bases outside gene matches: 3. Germline V gene sequence: CDR1 MNHEY, CDR2 SVGAGI. CDR3 protein: CASSYPSGGTGELFF. CDR3 nucleotides: TGTGCCAGCAGTTACCCCAGCGGGGGGACCGGGGAGCTGTTTTTT.

This sequence joins TRBV21-1 and TRBJ2-7; TRBD2 is the table's D call, not checked against the DNA. TRBV21-1 is shown as a pseudogene. This CDR3 region has 14 residues. The CDR3 is CASSARLATNEQYV. CDR3 DNA: TGTGCCAGCAGCGCCCGGCTAGCGACCAACGAGCAGTACGTC.

The chain uses TRBV27 and TRBJ1-5, with TRBD1 matching 9 bases. The germline V gene encodes CDR1 MNHEY and CDR2 SMNVEV (reference sequence). After removal of 5 bases from V and 9 bases from J, the junction contained 2 bases not matched to a gene. This CDR3 has 12 residues. The CDR3 here is CASSGQGSPQHF. CDR3 DNA sequence: TGTGCCAGCAGTGGACAGGGGTCGCCCCAGCATTTT.

The rearrangement uses TRBV28 and TRBJ1-6, with D unclear. The CDR3 loop spans 16 amino acids. Trimming cost V 3 bases and J 9 bases, with 18 bases left between them. The V gene's germline CDR1 is MDHEN and CDR2 SYDVKM. In DNA form, the CDR3 reads TGTGCCAGCAGTTTTTATAGACTAAATGAACGTTCACCCCTCCACTTT. Its protein is CASSFYRLNERSPLHF.

The J gene is TRBJ1-2, the V gene TRBV6-6, with D uncertain. V was pared by 7 bases and J by 2 bases, with 11 bases between. CDR3 length: 13 amino acids. Germline V gene sequence: CDR1 MNHNY, CDR2 SVGAGI (reference sequence). In nucleotides, the CDR3 is TGTGCCAGCATCAACTGGGAGAACTATGGCTACACCTTC. It translates to CASINWENYGYTF.

The J gene is TRBJ1-2, the V gene TRBV3-1 (or the pseudogene TRBV3-2); D perhaps matches TRBD1 (5 bases). The length of the CDR3 is 13 residues. Trimming pared 1 base from V and 2 bases from J, leaving 5 bases between. CDR1 is LGHDT, CDR2 YNNKEL, per germline (reference sequence). The CDR3 coding sequence is TGTGCCAGCAGCCAAGCAGGGAACTATGGCTACACCTTC. Translated, it gives CASSQAGNYGYTF.

This clone is a singleton in its sample. The chain carries TRBV12-3 or TRBV12-4 and TRBJ1-1; tentative D call: TRBD1 (6 bases). The CDR3 length is 12 residues. V was clipped by 7 bases and J by 7 bases, with 13 bases between them. The CDR3 spells CASTRGRGEAFF. The CDR3 nucleotides are TGTGCCAGCACCAGGGGACGGGGTGAAGCTTTCTTT.